This T cell receptor beta chain was profiled in a study of technical replicates of blood from a handful of donors. Libraries were prepared by immunoSEQ multiplex PCR; TCRdb keeps only in-frame clonotypes and omits some of them. Counted here are about 88,000 clones, around 93% occurring once; the ten biggest clones make up roughly 0.26%. This clone occurred once. Sequenced: T cells isolated from PBMCs. The receptor comes from a human donor in good health.

CDR3 DNA sequence: TGTGCCAGCAGTGAAGCTCTGGTTCGGCGGGGCACTGAAGCTTTCTTT. Encoded protein: CASSEALVRRGTEAFF. The chain links TRBV6-1 to TRBJ1-1, with D uncertain. The V end lost 0 bases, the J end lost 4 bases, and 15 bases lay between the germline ends. The CDR3 has 16 amino acids. CDR1 and CDR2 (germline): MNHNS, SASEGT.